This TCR beta chain was found in a study of T cell responses to AZD1222 COVID-19 vaccine. This CDR3 contains 16 residues. After removal of 3 bases from V and 9 bases from J, the junction contained 12 bases not matched to a gene. CDR1 and CDR2 from the germline V gene are KGHSH and LQKENI. The method was immunoSEQ multiplex PCR; TCRdb's version includes in-frame clones alone and lacks a portion of them. The sample contains 75,000 to 90,000 clones, roughly 90% of which appear only once. This receptor was obtained from an adult who received the AZD1222 COVID-19 vaccine. The specimen comprised peripheral blood, sampled 28 days after the second AZD1222 dose. The V gene is TRBV18, the J gene TRBJ2-1, with 9 bases identical to TRBD2. The CDR3 region is CASSPPRGGRAVEQFF. DNA of the CDR3: TGTGCCAGCTCACCCCCCCGGGGCGGGAGGGCCGTTGAGCAGTTCTTC.